The 14 T cell receptor beta chains reported below all come from one sample, sequenced in a study of T cells in Graves' hyperthyroidism and ophthalmopathy. Amplified TCR beta CDR3 regions derived from RNA transcripts. Researchers ran a first-round RT-PCR on the TCR CDR3 using the HTBI primer set. TCRdb called the multiplex PCR reads again in MiXCR, with one record for every CDR3 protein. This sample has about 300,000 distinct CDR3 sequences, with approximately 13% found just once. Specimen: blood. The receptors were sampled from a middle-aged woman with Graves' hyperthyroidism.

This clonotype was observed at least ten times. In DNA, the CDR3 is TGTGCCAGCAGCGCCATGGCTAGCGAAAACTACGAGCAGTACTTC. Its translation: CASSAMASENYEQYF. This chain links TRBV3-1 with TRBJ2-7; perhaps TRBD2 as D (6 bases). Looked up from germline, CDR1 is LGHDT and CDR2 is YNNKEL (reference sequence). V gave up 5 bases and J gave up 3 bases, with 17 bases separating them. The CDR3 runs 15 residues.

As to this clonotype: The junction differs from germline at one of its ends, possibly a read error. The genes are TRBV3-1 and TRBJ2-7; D unresolved. Germline CDR1 is LGHDT and CDR2 is YNNKEL (reference sequence). The CDR3 runs to 14 residues. The CDR3, as DNA: TGTGCCAGCATCCAAGTGCTAGTCCCCTACGAGCAGTACTTC. Its protein is CASIQVLVPYEQYF.

This clonotype has at least ten counts. The chain employs TRBV14 and TRBJ2-1; weak D call: TRBD1 (5 bases). The CDR3 has 14 amino acids. Germline V CDR1 and CDR2: SGHDN, FVKESK. With 0 bases removed from V and 7 bases from J, the gap between germline ends came to 10 bases. Written as DNA, the CDR3 is TGTGCCAGCAGCCAAGACGCGCCAGGGAATGAGCAGTTCTTC. This gives the protein CASSQDAPGNEQFF.

The table lists this clonotype with many counts. The V and J genes are TRBV20-1 and TRBJ2-1; TRBD2 aligns across 7 bases. The CDR3 contains 16 residues. Germline CDR1 DFQATT, CDR2 SNEGSKA (reference sequence). Germline trimming cut 0 bases from V and 7 bases from J; bases unmatched to any gene: 12. The CDR3 DNA reads as TGCAGTGCTAGAGATCGGGACGGGAGGACTGGAAATGAGCAGTTCTTC. It translates to CSARDRDGRTGNEQFF.

This clonotype has a handful of counts. V gene TRBV5-1 combines with J gene TRBJ2-7; D is unresolved. Germline CDR1 is SGHRS and CDR2 is YFSETQ. This CDR3 has 15 residues. Between the trimmed V and J ends, which lost 0 bases and 4 bases, there was a span of 14 bases. CDR3 in amino acids: CASSLAGSGQYEQYF. CDR3 DNA: TGCGCCAGCAGCTTGGCCGGGTCGGGTCAGTACGAGCAGTACTTC.

The rearrangement joins TRBV19 to TRBJ2-6, with 9 bases fitting TRBD1. Germline V lookup: CDR1 LNHDA, CDR2 SQIVND (reference sequence). The CDR3 runs to 17 residues. J was trimmed by 0 bases and V by 6 bases; bases with no gene match: 6. The CDR3 region is CASRPGQGSSGANVLTF. CDR3 DNA: TGTGCCAGTAGACCGGGACAGGGAAGCTCTGGGGCCAACGTCCTGACTTTC.

V is TRBV6-1 and J is TRBJ1-6, with D maybe TRBD1 (6 bases). Looked up from germline, CDR1 is MNHNS and CDR2 is SASEGT. Between the trimmed V and J ends, which lost 10 bases and 7 bases, there was a span of 17 bases. CDR3 length equals 14 residues. The CDR3 loop is CATRDRSGNSPLHF. DNA of the CDR3: TGTGCCACGAGAGACAGGTCGGGGAATTCACCCCTCCACTTT.

The gene calls are TRBV7-2 and TRBJ2-3; D unclear. CDR3 length: 16 amino acids. Germline lookup yields CDR1 SGHTA and CDR2 FQGNSA. V was trimmed by 5 bases and J by 2 bases, leaving 17 bases between them. Written as DNA, the CDR3 is TGTGCCAGCAGCCCACGAAGGCGGTCGTCCACAGATACGCAGTATTTT. This translates into CASSPRRRSSTDTQYF.

This clonotype was detected many times. J is TRBJ2-7 and V is TRBV28; D is unclear. CDR1 MDHEN and CDR2 SYDVKM come from the germline V gene. The V gene lost 6 bases and the J gene lost 2 bases, with 8 bases spanning the gap. The CDR3 extends over 12 amino acids. The CDR3 sequence is CASRTHPYEQYF. CDR3 DNA sequence: TGTGCCAGCAGGACTCACCCCTACGAGCAGTACTTC.

There are many counts of this clonotype. The rearrangement joins TRBV10-3 to TRBJ2-1; no definite D call. Deletions cut 0 bases from V and 0 bases from J, with 9 bases between. This CDR3 has 16 amino acids. Germline V gives CDR1 ENHRY, CDR2 SYGVKD. This CDR3 reads CAISESKISSYNEQFF. The DNA for the CDR3 is TGTGCCATCAGTGAGTCCAAAATTAGCTCCTACAATGAGCAGTTCTTC.

The genes are TRBV7-9 and TRBJ1-5; TRBD1 matches at 7 bases. Germline V CDR1 and CDR2: SEHNR, FQNEAQ (reference sequence). With V trimmed by 2 bases and J by 9 bases, 19 bases remained unmatched. The CDR3 has 18 amino acids. For the CDR3, the DNA is TGTGCCAGCAGCTTATGCTACCTTGGCCCGGGACAGTGTTCGCCCCAGCATTTT. This codes for CASSLCYLGPGQCSPQHF.

The chain combines TRBV5-4 with TRBJ1-5, with D tentatively TRBD1 (5 bases). CDR3 length: 16 amino acids. The V end lost 0 bases, the J end lost 9 bases, and 19 bases lay between the germline ends. Germline V gene data show CDR1 as SGHNT and CDR2 as YYREEE (reference sequence). CDR3 protein: CASSLDPIGGYWPQHF. In DNA, the CDR3 is TGTGCCAGCAGCTTGGACCCCATTGGGGGATACTGGCCCCAGCATTTT.

This clonotype appeared a few times. The chain couples TRBV4-2 to TRBJ1-1; the D gene is possibly TRBD1 (6 bases). Trimming shortened V by 0 bases and J by 0 bases, and 14 bases separated the two germline ends. Germline V gene data show CDR1 as LGHNA and CDR2 as YNFKEQ. CDR3 length equals 17 residues. CDR3 in DNA: TGTGCCAGCAGCCAAGATCGGGGCAGGGGAATGAACACTGAAGCTTTCTTT. Protein product: CASSQDRGRGMNTEAFF.

The rearrangement uses TRBV2 and TRBJ1-5; D possibly corresponds to TRBD1 (5 bases). Per the germline V gene, CDR1 is SNHLY and CDR2 is FYNNEI. V lost 6 bases and J lost 4, with 10 bases in between. The length of the CDR3 is 13 residues. CDR3 DNA sequence: TGTGCCAGCAGACAGGTGAGGAATCAGCCCCAGCATTTT. Translation gives CASRQVRNQPQHF.